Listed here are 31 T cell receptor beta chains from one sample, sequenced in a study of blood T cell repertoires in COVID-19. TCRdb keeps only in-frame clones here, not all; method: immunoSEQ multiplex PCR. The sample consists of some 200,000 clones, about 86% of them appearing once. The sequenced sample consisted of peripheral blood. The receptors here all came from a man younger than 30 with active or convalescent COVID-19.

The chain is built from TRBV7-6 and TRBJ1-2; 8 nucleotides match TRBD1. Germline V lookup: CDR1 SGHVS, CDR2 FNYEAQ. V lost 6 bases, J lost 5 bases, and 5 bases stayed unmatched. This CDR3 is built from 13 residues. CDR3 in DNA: TGTGCCAGCAGTAACAGGGGGGGATATGGCTACACCTTC. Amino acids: CASSNRGGYGYTF.

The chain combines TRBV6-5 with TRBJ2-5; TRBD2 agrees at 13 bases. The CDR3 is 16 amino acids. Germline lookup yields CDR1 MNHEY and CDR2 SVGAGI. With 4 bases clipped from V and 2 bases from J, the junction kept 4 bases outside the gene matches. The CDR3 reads CASSSGLAGRQETQYF. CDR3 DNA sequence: TGTGCCAGCAGTTCGGGACTAGCGGGGCGACAAGAGACCCAGTACTTC.

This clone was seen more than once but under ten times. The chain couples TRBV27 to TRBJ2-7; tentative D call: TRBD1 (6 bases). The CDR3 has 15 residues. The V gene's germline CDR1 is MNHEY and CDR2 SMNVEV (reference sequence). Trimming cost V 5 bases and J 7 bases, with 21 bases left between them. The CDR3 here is CASSPTGPPRGEQYF. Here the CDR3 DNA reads TGTGCCAGCAGTCCTACGGGACCCCCGAGGGGGGAGCAGTACTTC.

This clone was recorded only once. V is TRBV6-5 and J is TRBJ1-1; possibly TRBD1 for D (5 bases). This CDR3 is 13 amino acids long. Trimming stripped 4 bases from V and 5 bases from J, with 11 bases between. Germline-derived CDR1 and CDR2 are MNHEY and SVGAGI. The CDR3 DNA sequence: TGTGCCAGCAGTTTAAGCGGGGGTACTGAAGCTTTCTTT. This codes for CASSLSGGTEAFF.

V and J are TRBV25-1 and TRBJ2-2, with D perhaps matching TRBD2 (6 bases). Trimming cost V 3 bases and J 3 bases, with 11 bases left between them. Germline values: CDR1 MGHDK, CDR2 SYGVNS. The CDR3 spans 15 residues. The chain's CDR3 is CASSEKERDTGELFF. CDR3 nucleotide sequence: TGTGCCAGCAGTGAGAAGGAGCGGGACACCGGGGAGCTGTTTTTT.

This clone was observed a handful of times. CDR3: CAISDPTGGNTEAFF. In DNA, the CDR3 is TGTGCCATCAGTGACCCTACAGGGGGGAACACTGAAGCTTTCTTT. J is TRBJ1-1 and V is TRBV10-3, with 8 bases matching TRBD1. This CDR3 comprises 15 residues. V trimming: 3 bases; J trimming: 1 base; junction bases outside the gene matches: 4. The germline V gene encodes CDR1 ENHRY and CDR2 SYGVKD.

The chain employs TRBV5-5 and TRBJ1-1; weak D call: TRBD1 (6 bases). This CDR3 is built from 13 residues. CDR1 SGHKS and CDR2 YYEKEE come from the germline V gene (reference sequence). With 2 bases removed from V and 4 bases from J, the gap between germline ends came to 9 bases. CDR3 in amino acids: CASSLQGVTEAFF. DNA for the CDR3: TGTGCCAGCAGCTTACAGGGTGTCACTGAAGCTTTCTTT.

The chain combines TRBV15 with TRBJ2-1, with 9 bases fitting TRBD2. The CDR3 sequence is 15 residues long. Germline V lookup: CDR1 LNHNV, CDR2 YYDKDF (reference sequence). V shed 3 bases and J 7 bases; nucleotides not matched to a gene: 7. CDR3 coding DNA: TGTGCCACCAGCAGGGGGGGACTAGCAGTTAATGAGCAGTTCTTC. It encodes CATSRGGLAVNEQFF.

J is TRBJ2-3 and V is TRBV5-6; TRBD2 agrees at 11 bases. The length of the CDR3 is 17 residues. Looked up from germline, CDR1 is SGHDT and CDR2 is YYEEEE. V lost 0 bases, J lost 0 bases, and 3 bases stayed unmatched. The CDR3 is CASSLATSGSSTDTQYF. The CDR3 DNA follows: TGTGCCAGCAGCTTGGCCACTAGCGGGAGTAGCACAGATACGCAGTATTTT.

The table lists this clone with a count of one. For the CDR3, the DNA is TGTGCCTGGAGTCACTGGGTAGCGCATAAAGAGACCCAGTACTTC. Translated: CAWSHWVAHKETQYF. This chain uses TRBV30 with TRBJ2-5; D possibly corresponds to TRBD2 (5 bases). V lost 2 bases and J 3 bases, leaving 16 bases between the germline ends. This CDR3 comprises 15 residues. CDR1 GTSNPN and CDR2 SVGIG come from the germline V gene (reference sequence).

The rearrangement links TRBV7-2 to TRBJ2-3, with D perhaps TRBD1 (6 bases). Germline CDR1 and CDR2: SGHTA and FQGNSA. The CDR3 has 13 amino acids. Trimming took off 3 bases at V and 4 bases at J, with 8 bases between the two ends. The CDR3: CASSFNRADTQYF. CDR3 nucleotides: TGTGCCAGCAGCTTTAACAGGGCAGATACGCAGTATTTT.

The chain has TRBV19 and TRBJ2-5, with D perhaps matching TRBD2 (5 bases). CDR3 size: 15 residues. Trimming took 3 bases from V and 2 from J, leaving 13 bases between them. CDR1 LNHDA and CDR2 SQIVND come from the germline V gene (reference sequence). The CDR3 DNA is TGTGCCAGTAGTATTCCTGGTCCGGGGCAAGAGACCCAGTACTTC. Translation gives CASSIPGPGQETQYF.

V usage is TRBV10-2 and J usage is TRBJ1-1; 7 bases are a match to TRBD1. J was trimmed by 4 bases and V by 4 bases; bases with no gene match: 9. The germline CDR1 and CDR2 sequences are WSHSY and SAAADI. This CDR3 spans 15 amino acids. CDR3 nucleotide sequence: TGCGCCAGCAGTGGGGGGGACAGATGGGCCACTGAAGCTTTCTTT. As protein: CASSGGDRWATEAFF.

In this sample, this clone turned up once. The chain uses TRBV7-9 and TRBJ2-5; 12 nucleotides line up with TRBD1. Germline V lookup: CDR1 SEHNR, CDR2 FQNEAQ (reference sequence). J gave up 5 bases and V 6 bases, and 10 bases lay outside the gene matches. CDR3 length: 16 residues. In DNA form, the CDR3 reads TGTGCCAGCAGTTATATACCGGGACAGGGGGCGGAGACCCAGTACTTC. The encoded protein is CASSYIPGQGAETQYF.

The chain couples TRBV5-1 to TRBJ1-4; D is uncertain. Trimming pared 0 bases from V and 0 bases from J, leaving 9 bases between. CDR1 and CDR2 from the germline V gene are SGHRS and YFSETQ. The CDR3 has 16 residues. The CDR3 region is CASSLAIGATNEKLFF. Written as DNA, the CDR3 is TGCGCCAGCAGCTTGGCCATCGGTGCAACTAATGAAAAACTGTTTTTT.

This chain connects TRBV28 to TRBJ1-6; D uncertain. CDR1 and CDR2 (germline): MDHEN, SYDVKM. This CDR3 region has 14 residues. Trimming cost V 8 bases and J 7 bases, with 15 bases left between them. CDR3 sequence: CASRSSLENSPLHF. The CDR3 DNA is TGTGCCAGCCGCTCCTCTTTAGAAAATTCACCCCTCCACTTT.

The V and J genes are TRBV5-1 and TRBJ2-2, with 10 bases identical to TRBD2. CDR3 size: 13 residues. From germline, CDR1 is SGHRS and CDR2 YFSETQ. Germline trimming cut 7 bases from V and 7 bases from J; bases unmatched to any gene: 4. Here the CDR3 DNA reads TGCGCCAGCCAGCTAGCGGGAGTCGGGGAGCTGTTTTTT. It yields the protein CASQLAGVGELFF. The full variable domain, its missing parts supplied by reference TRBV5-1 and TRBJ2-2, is KAGVTQTPRYLIKTRGQQVTLSCSPISGHRSVSWYQQTPGQGLQFLFEYFSETQRNKGNFPGRFSGRQFSNSRSEMNVSTLELGDSALYLCASQLAGVGELFFGEGSRLTVL.

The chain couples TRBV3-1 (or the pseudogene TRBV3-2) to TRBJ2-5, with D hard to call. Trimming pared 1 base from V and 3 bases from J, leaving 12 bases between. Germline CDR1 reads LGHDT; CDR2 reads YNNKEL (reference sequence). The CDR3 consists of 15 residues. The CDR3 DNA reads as TGTGCCAGCAGCCAAGGGAGCCGGCGGAAAGAGACCCAGTACTTC. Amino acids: CASSQGSRRKETQYF.

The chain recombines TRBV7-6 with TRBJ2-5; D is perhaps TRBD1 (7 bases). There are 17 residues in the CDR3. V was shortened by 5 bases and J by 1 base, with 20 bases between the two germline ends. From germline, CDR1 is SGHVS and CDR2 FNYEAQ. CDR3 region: CASSPLADRRGQETQYF. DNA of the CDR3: TGTGCCAGCAGCCCACTCGCGGACAGGCGGGGCCAAGAGACCCAGTACTTC. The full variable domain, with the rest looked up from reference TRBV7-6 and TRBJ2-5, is GAGVSQSPRYKVTKRGQDVALRCDPISGHVSLYWYRQALGQGPEFLTYFNYEAQQDKSGLPNDRFSAERPEGSISTLTIQRTEQRDSAMYRCASSPLADRRGQETQYFGPGTRLLVL.

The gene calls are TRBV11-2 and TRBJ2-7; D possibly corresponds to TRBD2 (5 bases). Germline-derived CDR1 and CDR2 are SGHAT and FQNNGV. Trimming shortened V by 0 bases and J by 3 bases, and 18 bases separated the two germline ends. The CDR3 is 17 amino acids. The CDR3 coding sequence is TGTGCCAGCAGCTTAGATAGGCCAGCGACTATCATCTACGAGCAGTACTTC. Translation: CASSLDRPATIIYEQYF. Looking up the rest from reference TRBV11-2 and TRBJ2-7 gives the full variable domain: EAGVAQSPRYKIIEKRQSVAFWCNPISGHATLYWYQQILGQGPKLLIQFQNNGVVDDSQLPKDRFSAERLKGVDSTLKIQPAKLEDSAVYLCASSLDRPATIIYEQYFGPGTRLTVT.

CDR3 in DNA: TGTGCCAGCAGCTTGGACAGGGGCATCTACAATGAGCAGTTCTTC. Protein: CASSLDRGIYNEQFF. V usage is TRBV5-6 and J usage is TRBJ2-1, with 7 bases lining up with TRBD1. Germline assignment: CDR1 SGHDT and CDR2 YYEEEE. The V gene end was trimmed by 0 bases and the J gene end by 3 bases; junction bases not matched to a gene: 3. CDR3 length: 15 residues.

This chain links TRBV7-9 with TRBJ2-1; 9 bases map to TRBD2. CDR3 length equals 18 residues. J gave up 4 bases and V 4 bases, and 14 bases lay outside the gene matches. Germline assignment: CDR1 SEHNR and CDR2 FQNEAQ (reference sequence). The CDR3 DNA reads TGTGCCAGCAGCTCGACGGACAGCGGGAGGCTCGGTTACAATGAGCAGTTCTTC. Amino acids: CASSSTDSGRLGYNEQFF.

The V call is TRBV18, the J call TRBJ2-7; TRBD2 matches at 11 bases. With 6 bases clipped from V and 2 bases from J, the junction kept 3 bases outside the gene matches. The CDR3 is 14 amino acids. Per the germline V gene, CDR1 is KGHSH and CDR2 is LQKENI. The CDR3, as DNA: TGTGCCAGCTCCCGGACTAGCGGGCCCTACGAGCAGTACTTC. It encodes CASSRTSGPYEQYF.

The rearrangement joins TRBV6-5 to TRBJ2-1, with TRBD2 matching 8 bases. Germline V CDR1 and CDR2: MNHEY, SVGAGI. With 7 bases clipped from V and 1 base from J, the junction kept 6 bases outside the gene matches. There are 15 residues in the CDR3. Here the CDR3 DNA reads TGTGCCAGCACACCCCGCGGGGGGTCCTACAATGAGCAGTTCTTC. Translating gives CASTPRGGSYNEQFF.

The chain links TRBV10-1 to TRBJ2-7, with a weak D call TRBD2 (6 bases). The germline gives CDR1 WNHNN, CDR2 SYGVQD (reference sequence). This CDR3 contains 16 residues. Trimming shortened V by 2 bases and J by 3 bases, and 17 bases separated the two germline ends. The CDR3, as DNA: TGCGCCAGCAGTGAGGCTCCGGGACTCGCGAGCTACGAGCAGTACTTC. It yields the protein CASSEAPGLASYEQYF.

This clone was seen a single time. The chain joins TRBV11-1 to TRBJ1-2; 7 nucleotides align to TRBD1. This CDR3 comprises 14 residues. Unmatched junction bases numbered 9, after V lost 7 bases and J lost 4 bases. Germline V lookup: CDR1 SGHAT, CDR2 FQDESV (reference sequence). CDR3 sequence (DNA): TGTGCCAGCACCCGGGACAGCAAAGCCTATGGCTACACCTTC. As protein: CASTRDSKAYGYTF.

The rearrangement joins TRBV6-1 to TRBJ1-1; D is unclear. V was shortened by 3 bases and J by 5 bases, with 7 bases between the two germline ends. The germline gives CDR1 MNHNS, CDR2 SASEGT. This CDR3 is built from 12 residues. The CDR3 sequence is CASSDRDTEAFF. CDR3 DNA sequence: TGTGCCAGCAGTGATCGCGATACTGAAGCTTTCTTT.

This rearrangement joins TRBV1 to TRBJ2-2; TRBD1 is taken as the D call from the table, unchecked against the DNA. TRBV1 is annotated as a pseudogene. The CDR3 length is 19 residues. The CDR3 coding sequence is TGCACCAGCAGCCCCCCGATCTCGTGGGCGCTGTCCCTCACCGGGGAGCTGTTTTTT. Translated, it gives CTSSPPISWALSLTGELFF.

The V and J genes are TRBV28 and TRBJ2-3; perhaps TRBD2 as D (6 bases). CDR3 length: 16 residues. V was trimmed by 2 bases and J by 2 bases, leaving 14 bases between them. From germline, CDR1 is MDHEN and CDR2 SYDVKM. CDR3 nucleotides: TGTGCCAGCAGTTTACTAACGGGAGTACCCACAGATACGCAGTATTTT. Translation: CASSLLTGVPTDTQYF.

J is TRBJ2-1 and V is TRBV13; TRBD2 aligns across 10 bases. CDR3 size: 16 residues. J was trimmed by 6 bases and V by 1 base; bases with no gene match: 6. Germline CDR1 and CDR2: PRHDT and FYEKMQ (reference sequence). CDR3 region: CASSLVSGRAPNEQFF. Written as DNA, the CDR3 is TGTGCCAGCAGCTTAGTGAGCGGGAGGGCCCCCAATGAGCAGTTCTTC.

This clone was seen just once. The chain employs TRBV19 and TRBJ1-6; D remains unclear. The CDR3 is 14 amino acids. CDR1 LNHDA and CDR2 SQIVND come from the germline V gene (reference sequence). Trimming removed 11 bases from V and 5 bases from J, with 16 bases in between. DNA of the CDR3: TGTGCCGGGAGACAATCCGGGGATAATTCACCCCTCCACTTT. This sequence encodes CAGRQSGDNSPLHF.